The next 25 T cell receptor beta chains were all read from a single sample in a study of blood T cell repertoires in COVID-19. The method was immunoSEQ multiplex PCR; TCRdb's version includes in-frame clones alone and lacks a portion of them. The repertoire has about 76,000 clones, around 70% of them found once; the top ten carry under 25%. Sequences were obtained from peripheral blood. Receptor source: an older man with acute or convalescent COVID-19.

This clone was observed at least ten times. The chain carries TRBV11-2 and TRBJ2-7; TRBD2 agrees at 11 bases. Trimming removed 4 bases from V and 3 bases from J; junction bases left unmatched: 5. The CDR3 loop spans 15 amino acids. In germline, CDR1 is SGHAT, CDR2 FQNNGV. The CDR3 sequence is CASSSTSGTFYEQYF. Written as DNA, the CDR3 is TGTGCCAGCAGCTCGACTAGCGGGACCTTCTACGAGCAGTACTTC.

Only a few counts were recorded for this clone. The chain employs TRBV5-4 and TRBJ2-1, with TRBD2 identical over 8 bases. The CDR3 runs to 20 residues. Trimming removed 3 bases from V and 1 base from J; junction bases left unmatched: 18. Germline V gene lookup returns CDR1 SGHNT and CDR2 YYREEE (reference sequence). CDR3 amino acids: CASSSPYGGKAGESYNEQFF. Here the CDR3 DNA reads TGTGCCAGCAGCTCCCCCTACGGGGGTAAAGCGGGAGAATCCTACAATGAGCAGTTCTTC. The whole variable domain, remainder taken from reference TRBV5-4 and TRBJ2-1, is ETGVTQSPTHLIKTRGQQVTLRCSSQSGHNTVSWYQQALGQGPQFIFQYYREEENGRGNFPPRFSGLQFPNYSSELNVNALELDDSALYLCASSSPYGGKAGESYNEQFFGPGTRLTVL.

The rearrangement links TRBV21-1 to TRBJ1-1; the D segment call TRBD1 is taken from the table without a DNA check. TRBV21-1 is given as a pseudogene. The CDR3 spans 15 residues. The CDR3 DNA is TGTGCCAGCAGCAAAGCTGCATACATGAACACTGAAGCTTTCTTT. Protein sequence: CASSKAAYMNTEAFF.

CDR3 DNA: TGTGCCACCAGCAGTTTCCTAGAGCCCTACAATGAGCAGTTCTTC. Translated, it gives CATSSFLEPYNEQFF. The V and J genes are TRBV15 and TRBJ2-1; no clear D gene. Germline CDR1 reads LNHNV; CDR2 reads YYDKDF (reference sequence). This CDR3 contains 15 residues. Trimming stripped 3 bases from V and 2 bases from J, with 11 bases between.

Ten or more counts support this clone. The V gene is TRBV28, the J gene TRBJ1-5; D unclear. Between the trimmed V and J ends, which lost 11 bases and 3 bases, there was a span of 11 bases. There are 12 residues in the CDR3. The germline V gene encodes CDR1 MDHEN and CDR2 SYDVKM. CDR3 DNA: TGTGCCTGGGCCCCAGCCAATCAGCCCCAGCATTTT. It translates to CAWAPANQPQHF.

The sample holds many counts of this clone. The V gene is TRBV12-3 or TRBV12-4, the J gene TRBJ2-1; D is unresolved. With 4 bases removed from V and 10 bases from J, the gap between germline ends came to 14 bases. The CDR3 length is 13 residues. The CDR3 sequence is CASSSGPVQEQFF. Here the CDR3 DNA reads TGTGCCAGCAGTTCCGGCCCCGTACAGGAGCAGTTCTTC.

The J gene is TRBJ1-5, the V gene TRBV7-8, with 7 positions matching TRBD1. The length of the CDR3 is 16 residues. Germline lookup yields CDR1 SGHVS and CDR2 FQNEAQ. Germline trimming cut 5 bases from V and 6 bases from J; bases unmatched to any gene: 13. CDR3 nucleotide sequence: TGTGCCAGCAGCCCTGGGACAGTGCGAAAGGGTCAGCCCCAGCATTTT. Its translation is CASSPGTVRKGQPQHF. Full variable domain (rest looked up from reference TRBV7-8 and TRBJ1-5): GAGVSQSPRYKVAKRGQDVALRCDPISGHVSLFWYQQALGQGPEFLTYFQNEAQLDKSGLPSDRFFAERPEGSVSTLKIQRTQQEDSAVYLCASSPGTVRKGQPQHFGDGTRLSIL.

This clone came up many times. The genes are TRBV28 and TRBJ1-6, with TRBD1 matching over 8 bases. With V trimmed by 6 bases and J by 7 bases, 11 bases remained unmatched. Germline CDR1 reads MDHEN; CDR2 reads SYDVKM. The CDR3 spans 16 residues. The CDR3 protein is CASRRSLGQGNSPLHF. In DNA, the CDR3 is TGTGCCAGCAGGAGATCTCTTGGACAGGGAAATTCACCCCTCCACTTT.

The chain combines TRBV4-2 with TRBJ2-7; 10 bases map to TRBD2. The germline V gene encodes CDR1 LGHNA and CDR2 YNFKEQ. There are 16 residues in the CDR3. J lost 4 bases, V lost 1 base, and 7 bases had no gene match. DNA of the CDR3: TGTGCCAGCAGCCAAGGGGCTAGCGGGAGTGGTTACGAGCAGTACTTC. Its translation: CASSQGASGSGYEQYF.

This clone has a single count. The chain carries TRBV5-1 and TRBJ2-7, with D tentatively TRBD1 (6 bases). This CDR3 is built from 15 residues. CDR1 is SGHRS, CDR2 YFSETQ, per germline. V shed 0 bases and J shed 3 bases, with 13 bases lying between them. CDR3 residues: CASSLGGGQLYEQYF. CDR3 DNA: TGCGCCAGCAGCTTGGGAGGCGGACAGCTCTACGAGCAGTACTTC.

The V call is TRBV3-1 (or the pseudogene TRBV3-2), the J call TRBJ2-3; 9 bases map to TRBD2. Unmatched junction bases numbered 19, after V lost 3 bases and J lost 3 bases. CDR3 length: 20 residues. The V gene's germline CDR1 is LGHDT and CDR2 YNNKEL (reference sequence). CDR3 loop: CASSHAEVCGRAISTDTQYF. As DNA, the CDR3 is TGTGCCAGCAGCCATGCTGAAGTCTGCGGGAGGGCCATCAGTACAGATACGCAGTATTTT.

This clone was detected a few times. The V gene is TRBV27, the J gene TRBJ1-1; D is perhaps TRBD1 (6 bases). This CDR3 has 15 residues. Between the trimmed V and J ends, which lost 5 bases and 1 base, there was a span of 14 bases. Germline V gene lookup returns CDR1 MNHEY and CDR2 SMNVEV (reference sequence). This CDR3 reads CASSRLPGQNTEAFF. The CDR3 bases are TGTGCCAGCAGTAGACTACCGGGACAGAACACTGAAGCTTTCTTT.

The J gene is TRBJ1-1, the V gene TRBV7-9; tentatively, D is TRBD1 (6 bases). V was clipped by 8 bases and J by 5 bases, with 18 bases between them. This CDR3 is built from 14 residues. Germline lookup yields CDR1 SEHNR and CDR2 FQNEAQ (reference sequence). CDR3 region: CASSQGGGRTEAFF. In DNA, the CDR3 is TGTGCCAGCTCGCAGGGCGGGGGGCGGACTGAAGCTTTCTTT.

V usage is TRBV5-1 and J usage is TRBJ2-7, with 14 bases identical to TRBD2. This CDR3 region has 17 residues. V lost 3 bases, J lost 7 bases, and 12 bases stayed unmatched. Per the germline V gene, CDR1 is SGHRS and CDR2 is YFSETQ. The CDR3 bases are TGCGCCAGCAGCTCTACATTCGGGACTAGCGGGAGTAGGGAGCAGTACTTC. Its translation is CASSSTFGTSGSREQYF.

This rearrangement joins TRBV27 to TRBJ2-7, with TRBD2 identical over 9 bases. Germline V gene data show CDR1 as MNHEY and CDR2 as SMNVEV (reference sequence). The V and J ends lost 6 bases and 5 bases, in that order; junction bases with no gene match: 2. This CDR3 comprises 12 residues. For the CDR3, the DNA is TGTGCCAGCAGGGGACTAGCCGACGAGCAGTACTTC. This translates into CASRGLADEQYF.

V usage is TRBV3-1 (or the pseudogene TRBV3-2) and J usage is TRBJ2-2; possibly TRBD1 for D (5 bases). Germline-derived CDR1 and CDR2 are LGHDT and YNNKEL (reference sequence). The V and J ends lost 6 bases and 6 bases respectively, with 11 bases between them. The CDR3 is 13 residues long. Written as DNA, the CDR3 is TGTGCCAGCAGTCAGGGTCTGGCCGGGGAGCTGTTTTTT. This sequence encodes CASSQGLAGELFF.

The chain has TRBV7-9 and TRBJ2-1; TRBD2 aligns across 10 bases. Germline lookup yields CDR1 SEHNR and CDR2 FQNEAQ (reference sequence). V lost 5 bases to trimming and J lost 2 bases; unmatched junction nucleotides: 6. This CDR3 has 16 residues. CDR3 sequence: CASSLPLAGAYNEQFF. CDR3 DNA sequence: TGTGCCAGCAGCCTACCCCTAGCGGGAGCCTACAATGAGCAGTTCTTC. The variable domain in full, completed from reference TRBV7-9 and TRBJ2-1, reads DTGVSQNPRHKITKRGQNVTFRCDPISEHNRLYWYRQTLGQGPEFLTYFQNEAQLEKSRLLSDRFSAERPKGSFSTLEIQRTEQGDSAMYLCASSLPLAGAYNEQFFGPGTRLTVL.

This clone was recorded only once. The CDR3 sequence is CASSLVTGESNTIYF. The CDR3 DNA is TGTGCCAGCAGCTTGGTGACAGGGGAGTCGAACACCATATATTTT. This chain joins TRBV5-4 and TRBJ1-3, with 8 bases identical to TRBD1. The germline CDR1 and CDR2 sequences are SGHNT and YYREEE (reference sequence). The CDR3 extends over 15 amino acids. Trimming removed 0 bases from V and 7 bases from J; junction bases left unmatched: 6.

There are a few counts of this clone. CDR3 amino acids: CASSQEAGAYEQYF. For the CDR3, the DNA is TGTGCCAGCAGCCAAGAGGCGGGGGCCTACGAGCAGTACTTC. The chain recombines TRBV3-1 (or the pseudogene TRBV3-2) with TRBJ2-7; 7 nucleotides match TRBD2. V was pared by 0 bases and J by 2 bases, with 1 base of the junction left unmatched. CDR3 length equals 14 residues. Germline lookup yields CDR1 LGHDT and CDR2 YNNKEL (reference sequence).

CDR3 DNA: TGTGCCACCAAGGCTAGCGGGTATAGTAATGAGCAGTTCTTC. Amino acid sequence: CATKASGYSNEQFF. The chain is built from TRBV24-1 and TRBJ2-1; 8 bases match TRBD2. The CDR3 runs to 14 residues. The V segment lost 8 bases and the J segment 7 bases; nucleotides outside the gene matches: 9. Looked up from germline, CDR1 is KGHDR and CDR2 is SFDVKD.

This clone was seen a handful of times. The chain is built from TRBV28 and TRBJ1-2; D is uncertain. This CDR3 region has 11 residues. Germline V gene lookup returns CDR1 MDHEN and CDR2 SYDVKM. Trimming stripped 4 bases from V and 8 bases from J, with 8 bases between. The CDR3 region has the DNA TGTGCCAGCAGTTCCCTAGACGGCTACACCTTC. It codes for CASSSLDGYTF.

The rearrangement links TRBV24-1 to TRBJ2-7; tentative D call: TRBD2 (6 bases). Germline CDR1 KGHDR, CDR2 SFDVKD. V was trimmed by 3 bases and J by 6 bases, leaving 11 bases between them. The CDR3 is made up of 13 amino acids. CDR3 coding DNA: TGTGCCACCAGTGATCCCGGACTAACCGAGCAGTACTTC. It is translated as CATSDPGLTEQYF.

This clone appeared once. The rearrangement uses TRBV7-8 and TRBJ2-5; 9 nucleotides match TRBD1. Losses at the gene ends were 1 base for V and 5 bases for J; bases not matched to a gene: 2. The germline CDR1 and CDR2 sequences are SGHVS and FQNEAQ. This CDR3 has 14 amino acids. Here the CDR3 DNA reads TGTGCCAGCAGCTTAGGACAGGGGGTTGAGACCCAGTACTTC. It specifies CASSLGQGVETQYF.

The chain combines TRBV20-1 with TRBJ1-5, with D unclear. Germline V gene lookup returns CDR1 DFQATT and CDR2 SNEGSKA (reference sequence). This CDR3 is built from 11 residues. The V and J ends lost 5 bases and 1 base respectively, with 3 bases between them. CDR3 coding DNA: TGCAGTGCTTCGAGCAATCAGCCCCAGCATTTT. Translation: CSASSNQPQHF.

This clone came up once. The same CDR3 is also encoded by other DNA sequences in this sample. The V and J genes are TRBV9 and TRBJ2-2; TRBD1 matches at 8 bases. Germline V gene lookup returns CDR1 SGDLS and CDR2 YYNGEE. This CDR3 has 16 amino acids. V lost 4 bases, J lost 0 bases, and 5 bases stayed unmatched. The CDR3 sequence: CASSPRTGSNTGELFF. The CDR3 DNA reads TGTGCCAGCAGCCCCCGGACAGGGTCGAACACCGGGGAGCTGTTTTTT.